One and the same sample provided the 15 T cell receptor beta chains below, sequenced in a study of blood T cell repertoires in COVID-19. Some clones are missing from TCRdb's copy, which holds only in-frame ones; the method was immunoSEQ multiplex PCR. The sample has tens of thousands of clones, 84% seen once. Sequenced input: peripheral blood. The source is a man in his 70s with active COVID-19.

The rearrangement links TRBV12-5 to TRBJ1-2; weak D call: TRBD1 (5 bases). CDR3 length: 13 amino acids. In germline, CDR1 is LGHNT, CDR2 FRNRAP. Trimming pared 6 bases from V and 3 bases from J, leaving 11 bases between. Here the CDR3 reads CASGHQTDYGYTF. In DNA, the CDR3 is TGTGCTAGTGGACACCAGACAGACTATGGCTACACCTTC.

This chain connects TRBV5-1 to TRBJ1-1; D is ambiguous. Between the trimmed V and J ends, which lost 0 bases and 8 bases, there was a span of 14 bases. Per germline, CDR1 SGHRS and CDR2 YFSETQ. The CDR3 contains 14 residues. The CDR3 sequence is CASSLGGQKDEAFF. Written as DNA, the CDR3 is TGCGCCAGCAGCTTGGGTGGGCAAAAAGACGAAGCTTTCTTT.

The V gene is TRBV10-3, the J gene TRBJ2-3, with 10 bases aligning to TRBD1. Per the germline V gene, CDR1 is ENHRY and CDR2 is SYGVKD. This CDR3 is 19 amino acids long. Trimming cost V 6 bases and J 3 bases; bases outside gene matches: 18. CDR3 in DNA: TGTGCCATCAGGGCGGGGACCGGGACAGGGGTGTATCGGACAGATACGCAGTATTTT. Its protein is CAIRAGTGTGVYRTDTQYF.

The chain carries TRBV15 and TRBJ1-4, with 8 bases lining up with TRBD1. CDR3 length: 15 residues. J lost 2 bases, V lost 3 bases, and 2 bases had no gene match. Per the germline V gene, CDR1 is LNHNV and CDR2 is YYDKDF (reference sequence). DNA of the CDR3: TGTGCCACCAGCAGGGACAGGGCGACTAATGAAAAACTGTTTTTT. Encoded protein: CATSRDRATNEKLFF.

The chain carries TRBV2 and TRBJ1-1; 7 bases are shared with TRBD1. The V gene end was trimmed by 7 bases and the J gene end by 1 base; junction bases not matched to a gene: 6. In germline, CDR1 is SNHLY, CDR2 FYNNEI. This CDR3 comprises 14 residues. The CDR3, as DNA: TGTGCCAGCAAGTGGGGGGACAGGAACACTGAAGCTTTCTTT. Translated, it gives CASKWGDRNTEAFF.

The gene calls are TRBV19 and TRBJ1-2; D is unclear. Germline V gives CDR1 LNHDA, CDR2 SQIVND (reference sequence). Trimming stripped 1 base from V and 3 bases from J, with 6 bases between. The CDR3 is 13 residues long. In DNA form, the CDR3 reads TGTGCCAGTAGTATAGCAACAGACTATGGCTACACCTTC. The encoded protein is CASSIATDYGYTF.

The CDR3 here is CASRPGQAKNTEAFF. The CDR3 nucleotides are TGTGCCAGCAGACCGGGACAGGCAAAGAACACTGAAGCTTTCTTT. The chain joins TRBV2 to TRBJ1-1; TRBD1 matches 8 bases. This CDR3 region has 15 residues. Germline assignment: CDR1 SNHLY and CDR2 FYNNEI. The ends lost 6 bases at V and 1 base at J; junction bases unmatched: 7.

The V and J genes are TRBV3-1 (or the pseudogene TRBV3-2) and TRBJ2-4; the D gene is possibly TRBD1 (6 bases). This CDR3 region has 13 residues. Trimming stripped 2 bases from V and 13 bases from J, with 15 bases between. The germline CDR1 and CDR2 sequences are LGHDT and YNNKEL (reference sequence). This CDR3 reads CASSQSRGGGQYF. CDR3 DNA sequence: TGTGCCAGCAGCCAATCGAGAGGGGGTGGGCAGTACTTC.

The chain joins TRBV5-1 to TRBJ1-1; weak D call: TRBD1 (5 bases). Germline CDR1 and CDR2: SGHRS and YFSETQ. V was pared by 0 bases and J by 1 base, with 7 bases between. The CDR3 runs 14 residues. The DNA for the CDR3 is TGCGCCAGCAGCTTGGAGGGGCAGAACACTGAAGCTTTCTTT. This sequence encodes CASSLEGQNTEAFF. The full variable domain, its missing parts supplied by reference TRBV5-1 and TRBJ1-1, is KAGVTQTPRYLIKTRGQQVTLSCSPISGHRSVSWYQQTPGQGLQFLFEYFSETQRNKGNFPGRFSGRQFSNSRSEMNVSTLELGDSALYLCASSLEGQNTEAFFGQGTRLTVV.

The chain employs TRBV7-6 and TRBJ2-7; 9 bases match TRBD1. Germline V gene data show CDR1 as SGHVS and CDR2 as FNYEAQ. Germline trimming cut 6 bases from V and 2 bases from J; bases unmatched to any gene: 14. CDR3 length: 17 amino acids. CDR3 sequence: CASSQNPRDRDTYEQYF. The CDR3 bases are TGTGCCAGCAGTCAAAACCCCCGGGACAGGGACACCTACGAGCAGTACTTC. The variable domain in full, with the rest retrieved from reference TRBV7-6 and TRBJ2-7, is GAGVSQSPRYKVTKRGQDVALRCDPISGHVSLYWYRQALGQGPEFLTYFNYEAQQDKSGLPNDRFSAERPEGSISTLTIQRTEQRDSAMYRCASSQNPRDRDTYEQYFGPGTRLTVT.

This clone was observed once. The J gene is TRBJ1-5, the V gene TRBV24-1; 7 bases are a match to TRBD1. In germline, CDR1 is KGHDR, CDR2 SFDVKD. V lost 5 bases to trimming and J lost 6 bases; unmatched junction nucleotides: 9. The CDR3 sequence is 15 residues long. The CDR3 coding sequence is TGTGCCACCAGTGGGCGAGGGGGCGCGACTCAGCCCCAGCATTTT. This gives the protein CATSGRGGATQPQHF.

The rearrangement links TRBV7-9 to TRBJ1-5; tentative D call: TRBD1 (5 bases). The germline gives CDR1 SEHNR, CDR2 FQNEAQ (reference sequence). This CDR3 comprises 16 residues. Trimming pared 5 bases from V and 1 base from J, leaving 15 bases between. CDR3 sequence: CASSRTTAGSNQPQHF. DNA for the CDR3: TGTGCCAGCAGCCGTACGACAGCGGGCAGCAATCAGCCCCAGCATTTT.

The chain links TRBV6-5 to TRBJ2-5; maybe TRBD2 (5 bases). The CDR3 extends over 14 amino acids. Germline CDR1 is MNHEY and CDR2 is SVGAGI. With 6 bases removed from V and 2 bases from J, the gap between germline ends came to 13 bases. For the CDR3, the DNA is TGTGCCAGCAGACTTACGTGGACTCAAGAGACCCAGTACTTC. Its translation: CASRLTWTQETQYF.

The chain joins TRBV5-6 to TRBJ2-1; possibly TRBD1 for D (5 bases). Trimming removed 1 base from V and 0 bases from J, with 11 bases in between. CDR3 length: 16 residues. CDR1 SGHDT and CDR2 YYEEEE come from the germline V gene. The DNA for the CDR3 is TGTGCCAGCAGCTTGCCAGGGATCCGCTCCTACAATGAGCAGTTCTTC. Protein product: CASSLPGIRSYNEQFF.

V is TRBV5-1 and J is TRBJ2-7, with D perhaps TRBD2 (5 bases). V lost 4 bases to trimming and J lost 1 base, with 15 bases between them. The germline gives CDR1 SGHRS, CDR2 YFSETQ. This CDR3 is 15 amino acids long. In DNA, the CDR3 is TGCGCCAGCAGCCTAGGTGGGGAGCCTTCCTACGAGCAGTACTTC. As protein: CASSLGGEPSYEQYF.